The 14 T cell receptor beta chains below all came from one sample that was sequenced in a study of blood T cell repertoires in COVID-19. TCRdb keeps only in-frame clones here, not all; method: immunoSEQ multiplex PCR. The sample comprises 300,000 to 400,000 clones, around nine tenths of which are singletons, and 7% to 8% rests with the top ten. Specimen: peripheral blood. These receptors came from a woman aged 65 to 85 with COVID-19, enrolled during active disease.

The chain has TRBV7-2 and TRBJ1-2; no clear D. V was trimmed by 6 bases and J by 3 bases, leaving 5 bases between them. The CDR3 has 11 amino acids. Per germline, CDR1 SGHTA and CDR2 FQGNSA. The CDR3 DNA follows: TGTGCCAGCAGTCTCGACTATGGCTACACCTTC. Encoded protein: CASSLDYGYTF.

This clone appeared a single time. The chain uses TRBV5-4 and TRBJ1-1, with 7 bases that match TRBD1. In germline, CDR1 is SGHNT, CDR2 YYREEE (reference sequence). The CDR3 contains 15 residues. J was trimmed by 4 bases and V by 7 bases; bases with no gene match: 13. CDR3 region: CASERGGSKATEAFF. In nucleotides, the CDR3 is TGTGCCAGCGAGAGAGGGGGCTCTAAGGCCACTGAAGCTTTCTTT.

CDR3 DNA sequence: TGCGCCAGCAGCCAAGTACAGGGGAACTACGAGCAGTACTTC. It is translated as CASSQVQGNYEQYF. J is TRBJ2-7 and V is TRBV4-1; 7 positions agree with TRBD1. This CDR3 region has 14 residues. The trim removed 1 base at V and 3 bases at J, leaving 3 bases unmatched. The germline gives CDR1 MGHRA, CDR2 YSYEKL.

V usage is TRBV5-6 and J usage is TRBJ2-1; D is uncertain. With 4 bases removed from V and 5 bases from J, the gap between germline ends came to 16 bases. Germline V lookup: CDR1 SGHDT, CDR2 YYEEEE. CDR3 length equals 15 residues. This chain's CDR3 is CASSPRSTSNNEQFF. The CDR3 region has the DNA TGTGCCAGCAGCCCCCGGTCGACAAGCAACAATGAGCAGTTCTTC.

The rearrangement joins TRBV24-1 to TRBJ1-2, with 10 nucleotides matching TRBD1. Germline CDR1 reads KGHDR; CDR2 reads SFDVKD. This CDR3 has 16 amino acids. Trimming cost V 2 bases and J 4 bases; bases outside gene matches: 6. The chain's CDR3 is CATSDSDRGRIYGYTF. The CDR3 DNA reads TGTGCCACCAGTGATTCCGACAGGGGGCGGATCTATGGCTACACCTTC.

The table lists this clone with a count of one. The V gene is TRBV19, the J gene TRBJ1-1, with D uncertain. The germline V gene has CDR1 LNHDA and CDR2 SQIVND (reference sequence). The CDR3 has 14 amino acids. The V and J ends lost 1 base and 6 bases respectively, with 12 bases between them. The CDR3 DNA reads TGTGCCAGTAGTATAGTCGAGCGCCGGGCTGAAGCTTTCTTT. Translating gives CASSIVERRAEAFF.

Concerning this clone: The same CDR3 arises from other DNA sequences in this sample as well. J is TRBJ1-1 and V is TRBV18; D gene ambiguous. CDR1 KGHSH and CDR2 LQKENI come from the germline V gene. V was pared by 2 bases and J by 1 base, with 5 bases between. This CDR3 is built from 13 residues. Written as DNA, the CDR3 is TGTGCCAGCTCACCAACTCAGAACACTGAAGCTTTCTTT. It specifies CASSPTQNTEAFF.

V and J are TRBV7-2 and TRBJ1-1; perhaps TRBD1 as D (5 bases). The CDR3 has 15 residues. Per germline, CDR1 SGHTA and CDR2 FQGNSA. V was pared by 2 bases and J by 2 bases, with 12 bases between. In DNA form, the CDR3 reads TGTGCCAGCAGCTTATTACGACAGTTAAACACTGAAGCTTTCTTT. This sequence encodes CASSLLRQLNTEAFF.

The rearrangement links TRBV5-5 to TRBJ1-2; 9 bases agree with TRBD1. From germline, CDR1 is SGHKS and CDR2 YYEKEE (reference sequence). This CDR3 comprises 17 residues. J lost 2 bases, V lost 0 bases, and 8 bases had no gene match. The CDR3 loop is CASSLVGQGRSNYGYTF. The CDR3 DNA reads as TGTGCCAGCAGCTTGGTGGGACAGGGAAGGTCAAACTATGGCTACACCTTC.

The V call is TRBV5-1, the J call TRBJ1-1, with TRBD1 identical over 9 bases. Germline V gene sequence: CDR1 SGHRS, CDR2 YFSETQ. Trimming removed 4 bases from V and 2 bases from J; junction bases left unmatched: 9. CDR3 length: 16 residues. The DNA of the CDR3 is TGCGCCAGCAGCCCTAAGACAGGGGGAGGAAACACTGAAGCTTTCTTT. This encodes CASSPKTGGGNTEAFF. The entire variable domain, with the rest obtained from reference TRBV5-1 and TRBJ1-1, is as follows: KAGVTQTPRYLIKTRGQQVTLSCSPISGHRSVSWYQQTPGQGLQFLFEYFSETQRNKGNFPGRFSGRQFSNSRSEMNVSTLELGDSALYLCASSPKTGGGNTEAFFGQGTRLTVV.

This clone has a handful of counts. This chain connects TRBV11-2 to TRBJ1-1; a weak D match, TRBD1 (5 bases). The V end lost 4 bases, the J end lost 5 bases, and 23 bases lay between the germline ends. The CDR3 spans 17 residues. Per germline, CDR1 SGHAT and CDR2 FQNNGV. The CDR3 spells CASSSLPWGRVGTEAFF. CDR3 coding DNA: TGTGCCAGCAGCTCCTTACCCTGGGGCAGGGTTGGTACTGAAGCTTTCTTT.

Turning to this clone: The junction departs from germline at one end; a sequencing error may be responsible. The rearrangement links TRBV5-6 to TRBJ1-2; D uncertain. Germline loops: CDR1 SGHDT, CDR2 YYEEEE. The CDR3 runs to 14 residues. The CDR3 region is CVSSLTVTVYGYTF. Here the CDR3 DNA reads TGTGTCAGCAGTTTGACGGTAACAGTCTATGGCTACACCTTC.

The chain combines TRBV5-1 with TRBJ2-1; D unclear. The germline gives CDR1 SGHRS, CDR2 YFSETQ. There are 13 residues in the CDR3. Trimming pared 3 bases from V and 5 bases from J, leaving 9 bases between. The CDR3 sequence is CASSSETNNEQFF. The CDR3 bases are TGCGCCAGCAGCTCGGAGACGAACAATGAGCAGTTCTTC.

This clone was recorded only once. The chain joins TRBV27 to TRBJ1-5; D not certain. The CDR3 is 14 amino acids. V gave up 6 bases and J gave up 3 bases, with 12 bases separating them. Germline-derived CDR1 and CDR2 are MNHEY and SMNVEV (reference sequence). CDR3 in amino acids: CASSPLLSNQPQHF. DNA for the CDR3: TGTGCCAGCAGCCCCCTACTATCCAATCAGCCCCAGCATTTT.